The T cell receptor beta chain described here comes from a study of blood T cell repertoires in COVID-19. Whole-study context: The United States, Italy and Spain supplied acute and convalescent COVID-19 samples. In each case, the material was cDNA or gDNA derived from T cells, B-cell-depleted T cells, or PBMCs.

As processed by the authors: Counts of nucleated cells, estimated from reference gene primer amplification, were obtained. Data came from immunoSEQ multiplex PCR; TCRdb stores just in-frame clones and leaves some out. V, J and clone size are those of that table, while D and trimming were read from the DNA. The sample includes a few hundred thousand clones, around 80% seen only once; the top ten take roughly 1.1%. Germline-derived CDR1 and CDR2 are KGHDR and SFDVKD. V trimming: 3 bases; J trimming: 2 bases; junction bases outside the gene matches: 5. The CDR3 runs to 16 residues. The receptor was isolated from a woman aged 50 to 60 with acute or convalescent COVID-19. Sequenced sample: peripheral blood. This chain joins TRBV24-1 and TRBJ2-3; 9 nucleotides align to TRBD2. The CDR3 sequence: CATSDTASGVTDTQYF. The CDR3 region has the DNA TGTGCCACCAGTGATACGGCTAGCGGGGTCACAGATACGCAGTATTTT.